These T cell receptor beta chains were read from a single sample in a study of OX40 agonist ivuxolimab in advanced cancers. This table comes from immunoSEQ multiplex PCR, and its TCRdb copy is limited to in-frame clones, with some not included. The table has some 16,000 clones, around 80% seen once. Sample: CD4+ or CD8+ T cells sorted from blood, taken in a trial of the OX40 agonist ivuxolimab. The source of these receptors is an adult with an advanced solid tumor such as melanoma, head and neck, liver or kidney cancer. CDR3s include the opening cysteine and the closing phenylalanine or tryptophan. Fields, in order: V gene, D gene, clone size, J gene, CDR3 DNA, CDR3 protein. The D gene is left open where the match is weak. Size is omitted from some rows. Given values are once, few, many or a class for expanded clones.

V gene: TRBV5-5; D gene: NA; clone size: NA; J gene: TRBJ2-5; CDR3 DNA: TGTGCCAGCAGCGCGGGACCGCTCGGGGAGACCCAGTACTTC; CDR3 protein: CASSAGPLGETQYF
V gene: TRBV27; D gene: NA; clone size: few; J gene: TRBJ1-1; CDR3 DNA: TGTGCCAGCAGTCCACGGACAGAGAACACTGAAGCTTTCTTT; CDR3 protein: CASSPRTENTEAFF
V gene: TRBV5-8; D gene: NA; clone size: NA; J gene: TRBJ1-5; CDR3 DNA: TGTGCCAGCAGGACTCAGGGGAATCAGCCCCAGCATTTT; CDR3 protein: CASRTQGNQPQHF
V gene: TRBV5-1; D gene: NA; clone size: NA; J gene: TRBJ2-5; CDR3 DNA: TGCGCCAGCAGCTTGGGAGGAGGGGAGACCCAGTACTTC; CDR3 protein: CASSLGGGETQYF
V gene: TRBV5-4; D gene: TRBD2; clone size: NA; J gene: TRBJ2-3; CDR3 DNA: TGTGCCAGCAGCTTTATGGCCACTAGCGGTAGCACAGATACGCAGTATTTT; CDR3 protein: CASSFMATSGSTDTQYF
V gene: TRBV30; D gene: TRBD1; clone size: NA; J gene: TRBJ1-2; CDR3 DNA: TGTGCCCGGCATCTAGGGGGCGACTATGGCTACACCTTC; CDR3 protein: CARHLGGDYGYTF
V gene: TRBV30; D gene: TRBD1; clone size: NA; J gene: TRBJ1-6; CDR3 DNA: TGTGCCTGGAGTGTACCCGGGACAGGGAATTCACCCCTCCACTTT; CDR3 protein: CAWSVPGTGNSPLHF
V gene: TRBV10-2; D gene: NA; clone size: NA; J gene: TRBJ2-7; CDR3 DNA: TGCGCCAGCAGTGAGTATGGGGGAGCCTACGAGCAGTACTTC; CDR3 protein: CASSEYGGAYEQYF
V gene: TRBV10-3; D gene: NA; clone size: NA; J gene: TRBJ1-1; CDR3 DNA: TGTGCCATCAGTGAGATGGGAACTGAAGCTTTCTTT; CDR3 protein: CAISEMGTEAFF
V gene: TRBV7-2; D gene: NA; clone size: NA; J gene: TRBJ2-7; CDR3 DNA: TGTGCCAGCAGCTTAGCGGCCCAGGGGATCTACGAGCAGTACTTC; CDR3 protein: CASSLAAQGIYEQYF
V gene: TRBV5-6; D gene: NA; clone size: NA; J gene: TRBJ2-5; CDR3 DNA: TGTGCCAGCAGCTTCGGGCTAGCTGGCCAAGAGACCCAGTACTTC; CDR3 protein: CASSFGLAGQETQYF
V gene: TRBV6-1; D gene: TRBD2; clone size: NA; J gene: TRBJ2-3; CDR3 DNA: TGTGCCAGCAGTGCCGGTCTTCCTAGCGGGATTCCTACGCAGTATTTT; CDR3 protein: CASSAGLPSGIPTQYF
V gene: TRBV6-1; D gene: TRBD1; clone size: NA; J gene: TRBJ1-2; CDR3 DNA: TGTGCCAGCAGTGTCACAGGGGTTGGGTATGGCTACACCTTC; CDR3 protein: CASSVTGVGYGYTF
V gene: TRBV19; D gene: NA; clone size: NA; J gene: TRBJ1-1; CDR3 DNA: TGTGCCAGTAGCGACCGGTTGACAGGGAACACTGAAGCTTTCTTT; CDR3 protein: CASSDRLTGNTEAFF
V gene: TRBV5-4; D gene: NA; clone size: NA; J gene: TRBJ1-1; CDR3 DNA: TGTGCCAGCAGCCCCCCGGGTCAAATTTCTATGGGGACTTTCTTT; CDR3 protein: CASSPPGQISMGTFF
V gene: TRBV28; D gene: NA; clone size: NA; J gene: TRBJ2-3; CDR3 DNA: TGTGCCAGCAGTATCACCCGGGGAGACGGCACAGATACGCAGTATTTT; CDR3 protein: CASSITRGDGTDTQYF